The rows below give T cell receptor beta chains drawn from one sample of a study of CXCR3-negative and CXCR3-positive naive CD8 T cells. TCRdb re-called the 5' RACE reads; one entry per CDR3 protein, DNA not given. This sample carries tens of thousands of distinct CDR3 sequences, with around 4% going to the ten biggest clones. The sequencing input was naive CXCR3- CD8+ T cells from blood. The source of these receptors is a human donor in good health. Some clones in this sample may be carry-over from other donors' samples. Each CDR3 is given with its conserved first and last residue. Clone size is given for some rows only: seen once, a few or many times, or a class if the clone is expanded.

V gene	clone size	J gene	CDR3 protein
TRBV6-5	NA	TRBJ2-7	CASSYSRAGYYEQYF
TRBV21-1	NA	TRBJ2-2	CASSKSGQGSPGELFF
TRBV28	NA	TRBJ2-3	CASSLSGGAKDTQYF
TRBV5-1	NA	TRBJ2-1	CASSLEVSPTDSSYNEQFF
TRBV28	NA	TRBJ2-7	CASSLRGGEQYF
TRBV5-5	NA	TRBJ2-3	CASSPRGGPEVDTQYF
TRBV7-6	NA	TRBJ1-1	CASSADRVIENTEAFF
TRBV20-1	NA	TRBJ2-2	CSASDSHTNTGELFF
TRBV7-9	NA	TRBJ1-2	CASAAGGDHYGYTF
TRBV7-6	NA	TRBJ2-1	CASSFSGNEQFF
TRBV7-3	NA	TRBJ2-2	CASSPTPVGPFIPGELFF
TRBV20-1	medium-sized	TRBJ1-3	CSARDLSGGDSGNTIYF
TRBV29-1	NA	TRBJ2-5	CSAVPRVQGWETQYF
TRBV27	NA	TRBJ2-2	CASSKYDGYTGELFF
TRBV11-2	NA	TRBJ1-5	CASSLGSQPQHF
TRBV29-1	NA	TRBJ2-3	CSATGELEYTQYF
TRBV7-9	NA	TRBJ2-7	CASSGGLAGEAYEQYF
TRBV29-1	NA	TRBJ2-5	CSVLQGNGETQYF